Each of the 21 T cell receptor beta chains below was sequenced from the same sample in a study of CD8 T cells in Susac syndrome. Reverse transcription of roughly 0.5 to 1 ug RNA was carried out with random hexamers. TCRdb redid the calling of the immunoSEQ multiplex PCR reads with MiXCR, one entry per CDR3 protein. The sample has about 180,000 distinct CDR3 sequences, around 94% seen once. The specimen sequenced was CD4+ T cells from PBMCs. All receptors come from a human donor with Susac syndrome.

This chain links TRBV28 with TRBJ2-7, with 9 bases identical to TRBD1. V gave up 7 bases and J gave up 5 bases; unmatched junction bases: 12. CDR3 length: 15 residues. Germline CDR1 reads MDHEN; CDR2 reads SYDVKM. The CDR3 loop reads CASITSGTGRNEQYF. The CDR3 DNA is TGTGCCAGCATCACCTCCGGGACAGGGAGGAACGAGCAGTACTTC.

The chain joins TRBV29-1 to TRBJ2-1, with D hard to call. CDR1 and CDR2 from the germline V gene are SQVTM and ANQGSEA. The CDR3 is made up of 10 amino acids. Deletions cut 2 bases from V and 7 bases from J, with 3 bases between. CDR3 region: CSVESNEQFF. The CDR3, as DNA: TGCAGCGTTGAAAGTAATGAGCAGTTCTTC.

This clonotype showed up just once. V and J are TRBV13 and TRBJ2-1; D is unclear. The CDR3 consists of 13 residues. Germline CDR1 PRHDT, CDR2 FYEKMQ (reference sequence). Trimming pared 8 bases from V and 5 bases from J, leaving 13 bases between. CDR3 residues: CASHPLGHNEQFF. The DNA of the CDR3 is TGTGCCAGCCACCCATTAGGGCACAATGAGCAGTTCTTC.

The V and J genes are TRBV5-5 and TRBJ1-2, with a possible D match to TRBD1 (5 bases). Germline loops: CDR1 SGHKS, CDR2 YYEKEE (reference sequence). Trimming removed 2 bases at V and 4 bases at J, with 12 bases between. This CDR3 contains 14 residues. The CDR3 reads CASSFPGRVYGYTF. Here the CDR3 DNA reads TGTGCCAGCAGCTTTCCGGGGCGGGTCTATGGCTACACCTTC.

This clonotype has only one observation. This sequence joins TRBV4-3 and TRBJ2-1, with D possibly being TRBD1 or TRBD2 (5 bases each). V was pared by 3 bases and J by 6 bases, with 9 bases between. This CDR3 spans 13 amino acids. Germline CDR1 reads LGHNA; CDR2 reads YSLEER. This chain's CDR3 is CASSQGRVNEQFF. Written as DNA, the CDR3 is TGCGCCAGCAGCCAGGGGCGGGTCAATGAGCAGTTCTTC.

The chain carries TRBV6-2 or TRBV6-3 and TRBJ1-2, with 8 positions matching TRBD1. V gave up 6 bases and J gave up 4 bases; unmatched junction bases: 4. Germline V gives CDR1 MNHEY, CDR2 SVGEGT. The CDR3 spans 13 residues. CDR3 loop: CASRGDRGYGYTF. The CDR3 bases are TGTGCCAGCAGAGGTGACAGGGGCTATGGCTACACCTTC.

This rearrangement joins TRBV16 to TRBJ2-3; D unclear. Looked up from germline, CDR1 is KGHSY and CDR2 is FQNENV. The ends were cut back, 5 bases at V and 4 bases at J, with 7 bases in the middle. The CDR3 totals 12 residues. The CDR3 loop reads CASSMMADTQYF. CDR3 DNA sequence: TGTGCCAGCAGCATGATGGCAGATACGCAGTATTTT.

The chain uses TRBV10-3 and TRBJ1-2; TRBD1 might be the D (6 bases). The ends were cut back, 4 bases at V and 4 bases at J, with 13 bases in the middle. CDR1 and CDR2 from the germline V gene are ENHRY and SYGVKD. The CDR3 runs to 14 residues. The CDR3 region is CAISAEGGAYGYTF. CDR3 in DNA: TGTGCCATCAGTGCCGAGGGGGGCGCCTATGGCTACACCTTC.

V gene TRBV15 combines with J gene TRBJ1-2, with D perhaps matching TRBD1 (5 bases). The length of the CDR3 is 14 residues. V was clipped by 5 bases and J by 0 bases, with 10 bases between them. Germline CDR1 is LNHNV and CDR2 is YYDKDF (reference sequence). CDR3 amino acids: CATSSGYPNYGYTF. CDR3 in DNA: TGTGCCACCAGCTCAGGGTATCCTAACTATGGCTACACCTTC.

The rearrangement links TRBV24-1 to TRBJ1-2; D call uncertain. V dropped 3 bases and J dropped 1 base, with 2 bases sitting between them. The CDR3 is 12 residues long. Germline loops: CDR1 KGHDR, CDR2 SFDVKD. The CDR3 spells CATSDSNYGYTF. The CDR3 bases are TGTGCCACCAGTGATAGTAACTATGGCTACACCTTC.

The chain has TRBV29-1 and TRBJ1-2; 9 bases match TRBD1. CDR1 SQVTM and CDR2 ANQGSEA come from the germline V gene. The CDR3 covers 12 residues. The V and J ends lost 3 bases and 7 bases, in that order; junction bases with no gene match: 3. CDR3 DNA: TGCAGCGTTGAGGGGGACAGGGCTGGCTACACCTTC. It encodes CSVEGDRAGYTF.

The chain couples TRBV6-5 to TRBJ1-5, with a possible D match to TRBD1 (5 bases). Between the trimmed V and J ends, which lost 4 bases and 8 bases, there was a span of 12 bases. The CDR3 length is 13 residues. The germline gives CDR1 MNHEY, CDR2 SVGAGI. DNA of the CDR3: TGTGCCAGCAGTTCGGGGCCCCTGGAGCCCCAGCATTTT. Translation gives CASSSGPLEPQHF.

CDR3 residues: CAISESLGGRTKTTQYF. The CDR3 bases are TGTGCCATCAGTGAGTCGTTGGGGGGACGGACTAAGACGACCCAGTACTTC. The chain couples TRBV10-3 to TRBJ2-5; maybe TRBD2 (6 bases). Per germline, CDR1 ENHRY and CDR2 SYGVKD. There are 17 residues in the CDR3. The ends were cut back, 0 bases at V and 7 bases at J, with 21 bases in the middle.

This clonotype was seen at least ten times. The rearrangement joins TRBV11-2 to TRBJ1-1, with D tentatively TRBD1 (6 bases). Germline CDR1 and CDR2: SGHAT and FQNNGV. The V end was cut by 4 bases, the J end by 1 base, with 7 bases between. The CDR3 sequence is 13 residues long. Here the CDR3 DNA reads TGTGCCAGCAGCTCGACAGGGAACACTGAAGCTTTCTTT. This encodes CASSSTGNTEAFF.

The gene calls are TRBV30 and TRBJ1-2; D is perhaps TRBD1 (5 bases). This CDR3 region has 12 residues. Germline loops: CDR1 GTSNPN, CDR2 SVGIG (reference sequence). Deletions cut 1 base from V and 4 bases from J, with 7 bases between. The CDR3 DNA reads as TGTGCCTGGAGTGGAGGGGCCTATGGCTACACCTTC. Translating gives CAWSGGAYGYTF. Full variable domain (remainder filled in from reference TRBV30 and TRBJ1-2): SQTIHQWPATLVQPVGSPLSLECTVEGTSNPNLYWYRQAAGRGLQLLFYSVGIGQISSEVPQNLSASRPQDRQFILSSKKLLLSDSGFYLCAWSGGAYGYTFGSGTRLTVV.

The rearrangement uses TRBV7-9 and TRBJ2-5, with a possible D match to TRBD1 (6 bases). V lost 5 bases to trimming and J lost 3 bases, with 13 bases between them. Per germline, CDR1 SEHNR and CDR2 FQNEAQ (reference sequence). This CDR3 is 14 amino acids long. In nucleotides, the CDR3 is TGTGCCAGCAGCCCCGGACAGTGGGAAGAGACCCAGTACTTC. It is translated as CASSPGQWEETQYF.

CDR3: CASSLDGTGSYEQYF. For the CDR3, the DNA is TGCGCCAGCAGCTTGGACGGGACCGGCTCCTACGAGCAGTACTTC. This chain joins TRBV5-1 and TRBJ2-7; the D gene could be TRBD1 or TRBD2 (5 bases each). Per the germline V gene, CDR1 is SGHRS and CDR2 is YFSETQ. The CDR3 runs to 15 residues. V shed 0 bases and J shed 0 bases, with 10 bases lying between them.

This clonotype came up a few times. CDR3 sequence reads: CASSADRLNTEAFF. The DNA for the CDR3 is TGTGCCAGCAGTGCAGACAGGTTGAACACTGAAGCTTTCTTT. The chain is built from TRBV2 and TRBJ1-1; D is possibly TRBD1 (6 bases). Trimming shortened V by 4 bases and J by 0 bases, and 9 bases separated the two germline ends. Per germline, CDR1 SNHLY and CDR2 FYNNEI. The CDR3 runs 14 residues.

This chain links TRBV28 with TRBJ2-3; 8 bases align to TRBD2. The CDR3 has 15 residues. Germline CDR1 reads MDHEN; CDR2 reads SYDVKM. V lost 8 bases, J lost 3 bases, and 10 bases stayed unmatched. In DNA, the CDR3 is TGTGCCAGCTCCGTCGGGGGGGGGTATACAGATACGCAGTATTTT. It specifies CASSVGGGYTDTQYF.

V gene TRBV2 combines with J gene TRBJ2-3; D may be TRBD2 (6 bases). The CDR3 sequence is 14 residues long. CDR1 and CDR2 (germline): SNHLY, FYNNEI. The germline V and J ends were trimmed by 4 bases and 6 bases, with 14 bases remaining between them. CDR3 loop: CASSGYGSTDTQYF. CDR3 coding DNA: TGTGCCAGCAGTGGGTACGGGAGTACCGATACGCAGTATTTT.

V and J are TRBV9 and TRBJ1-3, with D possibly being TRBD1 (6 bases). Germline assignment: CDR1 SGDLS and CDR2 YYNGEE. The germline V and J ends were trimmed by 3 bases and 2 bases, with 9 bases remaining between them. There are 14 residues in the CDR3. The CDR3 coding sequence is TGTGCCAGCAGCGAGGGGGTGGCTGGAAACACCATATATTTT. Amino acids: CASSEGVAGNTIYF.